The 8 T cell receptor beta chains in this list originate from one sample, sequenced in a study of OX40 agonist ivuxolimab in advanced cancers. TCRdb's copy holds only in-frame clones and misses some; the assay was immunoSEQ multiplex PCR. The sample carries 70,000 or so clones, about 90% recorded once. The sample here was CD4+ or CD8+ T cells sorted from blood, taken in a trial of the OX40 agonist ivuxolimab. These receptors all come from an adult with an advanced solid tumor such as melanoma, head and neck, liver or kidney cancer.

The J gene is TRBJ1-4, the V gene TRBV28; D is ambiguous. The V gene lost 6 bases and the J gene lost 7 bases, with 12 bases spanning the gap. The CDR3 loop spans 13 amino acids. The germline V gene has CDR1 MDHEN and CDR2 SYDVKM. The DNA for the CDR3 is TGTGCCAGCAGCCCGGGTCAGCGTGAAAAACTGTTTTTT. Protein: CASSPGQREKLFF.

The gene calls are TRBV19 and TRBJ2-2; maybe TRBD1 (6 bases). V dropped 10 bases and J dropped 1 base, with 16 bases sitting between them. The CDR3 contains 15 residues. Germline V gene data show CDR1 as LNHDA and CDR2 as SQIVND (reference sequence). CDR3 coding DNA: TGTGCCACCCTGCCGGGACACCTGAACACCGGGGAGCTGTTTTTT. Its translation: CATLPGHLNTGELFF.

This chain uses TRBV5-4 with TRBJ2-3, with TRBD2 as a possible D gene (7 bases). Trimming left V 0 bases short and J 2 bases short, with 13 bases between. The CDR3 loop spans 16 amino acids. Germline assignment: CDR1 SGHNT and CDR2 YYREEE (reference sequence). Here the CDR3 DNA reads TGTGCCAGCAGCTTGGGCGCGGGGGCCTTCACAGATACGCAGTATTTT. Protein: CASSLGAGAFTDTQYF.

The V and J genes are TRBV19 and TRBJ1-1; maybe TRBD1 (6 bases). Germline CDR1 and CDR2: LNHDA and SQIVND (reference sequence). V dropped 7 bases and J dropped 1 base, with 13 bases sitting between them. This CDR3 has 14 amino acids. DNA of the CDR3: TGTGCCAGTAATGATGGGGGCGCGAACACTGAAGCTTTCTTT. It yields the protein CASNDGGANTEAFF.

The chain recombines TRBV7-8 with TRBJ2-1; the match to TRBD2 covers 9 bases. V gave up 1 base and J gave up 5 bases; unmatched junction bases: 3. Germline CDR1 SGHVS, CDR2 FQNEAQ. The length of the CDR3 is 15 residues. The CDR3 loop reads CASSLVSGSHNEQFF. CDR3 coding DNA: TGTGCCAGCAGCTTAGTTAGCGGGAGTCACAATGAGCAGTTCTTC.

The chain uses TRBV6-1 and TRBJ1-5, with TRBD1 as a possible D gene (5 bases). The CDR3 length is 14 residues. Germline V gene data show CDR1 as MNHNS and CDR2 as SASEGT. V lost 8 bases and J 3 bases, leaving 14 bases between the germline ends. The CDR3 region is CASVMAGYNQPQHF. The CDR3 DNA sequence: TGTGCCAGCGTTATGGCAGGGTACAATCAGCCCCAGCATTTT.

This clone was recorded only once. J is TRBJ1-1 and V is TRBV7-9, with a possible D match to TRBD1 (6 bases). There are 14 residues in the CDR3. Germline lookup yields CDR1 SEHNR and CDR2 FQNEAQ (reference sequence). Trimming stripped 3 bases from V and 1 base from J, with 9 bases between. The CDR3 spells CASSLGAQNTEAFF. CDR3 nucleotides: TGTGCCAGCAGCTTGGGGGCGCAGAACACTGAAGCTTTCTTT.

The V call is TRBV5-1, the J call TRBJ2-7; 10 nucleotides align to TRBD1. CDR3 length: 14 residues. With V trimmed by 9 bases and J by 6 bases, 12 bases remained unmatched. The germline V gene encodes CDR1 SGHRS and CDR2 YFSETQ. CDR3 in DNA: TGCGCCAAGGGAGGGGACAGGGGTTTCCCCGAGCAGTACTTC. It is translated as CAKGGDRGFPEQYF.